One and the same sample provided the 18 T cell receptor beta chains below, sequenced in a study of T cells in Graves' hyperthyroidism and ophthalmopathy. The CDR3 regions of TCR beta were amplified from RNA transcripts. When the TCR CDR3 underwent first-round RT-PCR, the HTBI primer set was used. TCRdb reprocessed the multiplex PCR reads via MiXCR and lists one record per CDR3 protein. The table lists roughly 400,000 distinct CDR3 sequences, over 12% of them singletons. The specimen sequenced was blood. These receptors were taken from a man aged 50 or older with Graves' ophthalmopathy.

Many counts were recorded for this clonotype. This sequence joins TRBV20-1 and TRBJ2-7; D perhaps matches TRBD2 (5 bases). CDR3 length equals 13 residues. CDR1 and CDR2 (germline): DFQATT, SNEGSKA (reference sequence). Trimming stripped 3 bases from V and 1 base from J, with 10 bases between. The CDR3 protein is CSASGSASYEQYF. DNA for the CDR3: TGCAGTGCTAGTGGTAGCGCTTCCTACGAGCAGTACTTC.

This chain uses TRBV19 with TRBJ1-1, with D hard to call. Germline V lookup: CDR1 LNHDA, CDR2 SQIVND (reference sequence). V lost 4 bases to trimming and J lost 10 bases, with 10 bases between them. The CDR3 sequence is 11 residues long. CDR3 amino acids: CASSTLLGAFF. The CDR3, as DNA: TGTGCCAGTAGTACTTTGTTGGGAGCTTTCTTT.

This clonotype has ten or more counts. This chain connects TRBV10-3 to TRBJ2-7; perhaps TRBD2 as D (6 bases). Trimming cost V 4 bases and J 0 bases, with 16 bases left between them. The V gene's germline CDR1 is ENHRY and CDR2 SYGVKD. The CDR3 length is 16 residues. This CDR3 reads CAISVRLAESSYEQYF. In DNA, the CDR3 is TGTGCCATCAGTGTTCGATTAGCGGAAAGCTCCTACGAGCAGTACTTC.

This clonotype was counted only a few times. The CDR3 bases are TGTGCCAGCAGTGAAGGGTTGGGGCAGTTCTTC. Protein: CASSEGLGQFF. This chain links TRBV6-1 with TRBJ2-1; unclear D gene. The CDR3 is made up of 11 amino acids. V dropped 1 base and J dropped 12 bases, with 7 bases sitting between them. Germline V gene sequence: CDR1 MNHNS, CDR2 SASEGT.

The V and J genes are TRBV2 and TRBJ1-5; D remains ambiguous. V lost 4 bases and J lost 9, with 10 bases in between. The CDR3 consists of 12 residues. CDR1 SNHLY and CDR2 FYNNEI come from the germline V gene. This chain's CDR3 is CASSVGTRPQHF. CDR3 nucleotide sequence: TGTGCCAGCAGTGTCGGAACGAGGCCCCAGCATTTT. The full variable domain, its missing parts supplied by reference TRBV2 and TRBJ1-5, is EPEVTQTPSHQVTQMGQEVILRCVPISNHLYFYWYRQILGQKVEFLVSFYNNEISEKSEIFDDQFSVERPDGSNFTLKIRSTKLEDSAMYFCASSVGTRPQHFGDGTRLSIL.

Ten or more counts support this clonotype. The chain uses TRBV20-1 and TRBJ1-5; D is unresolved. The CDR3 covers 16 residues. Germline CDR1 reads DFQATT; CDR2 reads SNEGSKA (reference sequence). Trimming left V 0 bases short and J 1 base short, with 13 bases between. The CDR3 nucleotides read TGCAGTGCTAGAGATCTTGCCGTTGGGAGCAATCAGCCCCAGCATTTT. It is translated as CSARDLAVGSNQPQHF.

CDR3 protein: CSVLGGGRETQYF. CDR3 bases: TGCAGCGTTCTCGGGGGGGGTAGAGAGACCCAGTACTTC. The chain uses TRBV29-1 and TRBJ2-5; 8 nucleotides agree with TRBD2. After removal of 5 bases from V and 4 bases from J, the junction contained 6 bases not matched to a gene. CDR3 length: 13 residues. Germline values: CDR1 SQVTM, CDR2 ANQGSEA.

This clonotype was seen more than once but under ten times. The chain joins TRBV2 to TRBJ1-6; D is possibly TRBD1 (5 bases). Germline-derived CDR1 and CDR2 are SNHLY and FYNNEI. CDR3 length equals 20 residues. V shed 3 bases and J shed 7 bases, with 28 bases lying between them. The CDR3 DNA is TGTGCCAGCAGTGATGGGGGGGACGGGACGGCCATCGTAGAGAATTCACCCCTCCACTTT. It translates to CASSDGGDGTAIVENSPLHF.

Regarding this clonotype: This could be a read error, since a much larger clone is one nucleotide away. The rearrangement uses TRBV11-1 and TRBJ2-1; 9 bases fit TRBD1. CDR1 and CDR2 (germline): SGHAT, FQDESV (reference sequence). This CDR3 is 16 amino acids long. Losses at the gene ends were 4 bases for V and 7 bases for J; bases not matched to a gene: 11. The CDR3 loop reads CASSSSRQGGGNEQFF. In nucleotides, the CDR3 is TGTGCCAGCAGCTCATCCCGACAGGGGGGGGGAAATGAGCAGTTCTTC.

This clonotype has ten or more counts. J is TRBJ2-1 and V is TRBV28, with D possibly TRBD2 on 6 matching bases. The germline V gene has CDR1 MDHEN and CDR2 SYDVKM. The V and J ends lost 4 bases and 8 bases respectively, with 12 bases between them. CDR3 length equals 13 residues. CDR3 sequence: CASSWRAVDEQFF. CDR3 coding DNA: TGTGCCAGCAGTTGGAGGGCGGTTGATGAGCAGTTCTTC.

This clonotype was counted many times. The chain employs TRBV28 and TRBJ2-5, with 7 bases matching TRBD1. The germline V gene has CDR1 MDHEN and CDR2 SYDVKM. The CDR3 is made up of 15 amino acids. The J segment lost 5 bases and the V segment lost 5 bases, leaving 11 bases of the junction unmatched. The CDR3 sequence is CASSIQTGNYETQYF. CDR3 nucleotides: TGTGCCAGCAGTATCCAGACAGGGAATTACGAGACCCAGTACTTC.

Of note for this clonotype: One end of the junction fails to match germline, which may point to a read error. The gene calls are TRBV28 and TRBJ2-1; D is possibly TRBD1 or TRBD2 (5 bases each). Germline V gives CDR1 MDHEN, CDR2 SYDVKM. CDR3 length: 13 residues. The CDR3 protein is CASRGTNYNEQLF. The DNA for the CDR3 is TGTGCCAGCAGGGGGACGAACTACAATGAGCAGCTCTTC.

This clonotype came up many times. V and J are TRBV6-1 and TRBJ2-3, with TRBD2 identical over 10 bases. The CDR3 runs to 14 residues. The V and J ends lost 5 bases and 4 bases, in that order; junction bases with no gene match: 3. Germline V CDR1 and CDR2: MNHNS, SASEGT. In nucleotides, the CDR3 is TGTGCCAGCAGTCGACTAGCGGGCCCAGATACGCAGTATTTT. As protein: CASSRLAGPDTQYF.

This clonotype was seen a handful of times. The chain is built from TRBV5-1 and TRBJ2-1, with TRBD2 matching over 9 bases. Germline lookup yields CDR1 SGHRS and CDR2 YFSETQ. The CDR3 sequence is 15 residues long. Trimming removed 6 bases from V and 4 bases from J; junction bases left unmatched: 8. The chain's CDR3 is CASTEGGRVYNEQFF. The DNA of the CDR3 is TGCGCCAGCACCGAAGGCGGGAGGGTATACAATGAGCAGTTCTTC.

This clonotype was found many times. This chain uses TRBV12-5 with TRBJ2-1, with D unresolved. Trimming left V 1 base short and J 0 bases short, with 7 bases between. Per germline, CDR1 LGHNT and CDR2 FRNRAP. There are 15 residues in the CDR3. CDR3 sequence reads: CASGLDVSSYNEQFF. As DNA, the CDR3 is TGTGCTAGTGGTTTGGATGTTAGCTCCTACAATGAGCAGTTCTTC.

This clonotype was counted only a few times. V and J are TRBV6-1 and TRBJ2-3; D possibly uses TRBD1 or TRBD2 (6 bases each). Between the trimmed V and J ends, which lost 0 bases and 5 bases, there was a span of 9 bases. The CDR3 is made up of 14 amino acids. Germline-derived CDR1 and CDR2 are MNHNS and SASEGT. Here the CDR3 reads CASSEARGVDTQYF. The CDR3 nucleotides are TGTGCCAGCAGTGAAGCTAGGGGGGTAGATACGCAGTATTTT.

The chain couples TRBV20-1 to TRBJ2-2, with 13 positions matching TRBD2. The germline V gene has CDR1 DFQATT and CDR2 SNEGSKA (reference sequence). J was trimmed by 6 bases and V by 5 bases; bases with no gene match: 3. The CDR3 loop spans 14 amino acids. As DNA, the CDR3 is TGCAGTGCTGGACTAGCGGGAGTCTCCGGGGAGCTGTTTTTT. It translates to CSAGLAGVSGELFF.

The CDR3: CAVPGVEKLFF. The CDR3 nucleotides are TGTGCCGTTCCGGGTGTAGAAAAACTGTTTTTT. V and J are TRBV7-3 and TRBJ1-4; D is ambiguous. CDR3 length: 11 amino acids. The germline CDR1 and CDR2 sequences are SGHTA and FQGTGA. V dropped 11 bases and J dropped 8 bases, with 12 bases sitting between them.